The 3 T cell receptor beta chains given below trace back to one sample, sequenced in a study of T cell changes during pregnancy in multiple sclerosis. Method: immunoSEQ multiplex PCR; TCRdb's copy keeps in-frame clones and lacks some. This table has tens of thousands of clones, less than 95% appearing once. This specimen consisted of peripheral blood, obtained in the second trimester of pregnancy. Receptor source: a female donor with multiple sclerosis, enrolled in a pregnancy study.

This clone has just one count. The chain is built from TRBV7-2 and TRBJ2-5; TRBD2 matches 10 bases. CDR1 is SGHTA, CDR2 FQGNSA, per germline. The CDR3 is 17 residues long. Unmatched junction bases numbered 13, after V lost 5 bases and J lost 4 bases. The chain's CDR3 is CASSPPGQRGGGETQYF. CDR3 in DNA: TGTGCCAGCAGCCCCCCTGGCCAGCGGGGGGGAGGAGAGACCCAGTACTTC.

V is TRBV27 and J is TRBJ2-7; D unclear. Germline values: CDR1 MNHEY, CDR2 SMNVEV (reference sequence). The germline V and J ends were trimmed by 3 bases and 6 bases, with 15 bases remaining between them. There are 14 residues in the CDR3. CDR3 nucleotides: TGTGCCAGCAGTTTCAATCGCCTACGATCCGAGCAGTACTTC. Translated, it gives CASSFNRLRSEQYF.

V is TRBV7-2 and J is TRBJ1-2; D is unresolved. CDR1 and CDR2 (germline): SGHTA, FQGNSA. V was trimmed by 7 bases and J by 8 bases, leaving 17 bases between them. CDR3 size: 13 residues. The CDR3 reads CASTLLLLEGYTF. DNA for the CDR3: TGTGCCAGCACACTACTCCTGTTGGAGGGCTACACCTTC.